The source of this TCR beta chain is a study of beta chain features in type 1 diabetes. Study-wide results and caveats: Patients' naive, central memory and Treg TCRB repertoires seemed closer to one another than those of healthy donors. TCRB CDR3 length was moderately but significantly reduced in all four CD4+ subsets of Type 1 diabetes patients. The cDNA sequencing approach could over-represent high-TCR-expressing cells.

Germline V CDR1 and CDR2: GTSNPN, SVGIG (reference sequence). The CDR3 runs to 11 residues. V gave up 3 bases and J gave up 8 bases, with 8 bases separating them. Since all of the isolated RNA was reverse transcribed, expressed TCRB transcripts were what got sequenced. Profiled with immunoSEQ multiplex PCR; TCRdb holds only in-frame clones, not every one. Of around 280,000 clones in the sample, approximately 16% were seen once. CD45RO/CCR7/CD25/CD127/CD95/CD27 separated CD4+ naive, central memory, regulatory and stem cell-like memory cells by sorting. A remark on this clone: Its antigen is not known.

The rearrangement uses TRBV30 and TRBJ2-1; perhaps TRBD2 as D (6 bases). The source of this sequence is a man younger than 30 with type 1 diabetes. Input material: naive CD4+ T cells from blood. The CDR3 nucleotides read TGTGCCTGGAGCGGGGGTCATGAGCAGTTCTTC. Amino acids: CAWSGGHEQFF.